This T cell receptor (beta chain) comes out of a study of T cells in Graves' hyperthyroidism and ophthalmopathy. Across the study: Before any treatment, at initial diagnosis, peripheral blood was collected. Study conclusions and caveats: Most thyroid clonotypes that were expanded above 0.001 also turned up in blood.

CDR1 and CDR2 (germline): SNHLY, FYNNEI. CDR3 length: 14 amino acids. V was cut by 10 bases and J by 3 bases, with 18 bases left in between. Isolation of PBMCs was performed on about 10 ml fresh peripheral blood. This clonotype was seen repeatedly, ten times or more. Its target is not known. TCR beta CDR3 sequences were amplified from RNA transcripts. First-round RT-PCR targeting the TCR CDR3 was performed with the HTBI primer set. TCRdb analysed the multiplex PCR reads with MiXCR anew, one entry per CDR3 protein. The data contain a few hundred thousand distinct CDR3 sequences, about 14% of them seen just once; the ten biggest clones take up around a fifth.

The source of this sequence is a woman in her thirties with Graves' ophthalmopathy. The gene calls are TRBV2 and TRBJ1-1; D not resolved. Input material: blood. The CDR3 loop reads CATRGGSHDTEAFF. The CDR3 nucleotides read TGTGCCACCCGAGGAGGGAGTCACGACACTGAAGCTTTCTTT.